The clone carrying this T cell receptor beta chain was seen only once. The antigen remains unidentified. Sorting of CD4+ naive, central memory, regulatory and stem cell-like memory cells was performed via CD45RO/CCR7/CD25/CD127/CD95/CD27. This CDR3 comprises 15 residues. Germline V CDR1 and CDR2: MNHEY, SVGAGI. V was trimmed by 4 bases and J by 4 bases, leaving 11 bases between them. Expressed TCRB transcripts got sequenced, as all isolated RNA was reverse transcribed. Deep immunoSEQ sequencing covered naive, central memory and regulatory T cell samples. Profiled with immunoSEQ multiplex PCR; TCRdb holds only in-frame clones, not every one. The sample holds about 650,000 clones, 12% seen once. These data belong to a study of beta chain features in type 1 diabetes. Study results and caveats: Moderate yet significant TCRB CDR3 shortening was seen in Type 1 diabetes patients in all four CD4+ subsets.

The clonotype originates from a man between 25 and 39 years old with type 1 diabetes. The specimen sequenced was naive CD4+ T cells from blood. V usage is TRBV6-5 and J usage is TRBJ2-6; no reliable D call. CDR3 region: CASSSRVSGANVLTF. CDR3 sequence (DNA): TGTGCCAGCAGTTCCCGGGTGTCGGGGGCCAACGTCCTGACTTTC.